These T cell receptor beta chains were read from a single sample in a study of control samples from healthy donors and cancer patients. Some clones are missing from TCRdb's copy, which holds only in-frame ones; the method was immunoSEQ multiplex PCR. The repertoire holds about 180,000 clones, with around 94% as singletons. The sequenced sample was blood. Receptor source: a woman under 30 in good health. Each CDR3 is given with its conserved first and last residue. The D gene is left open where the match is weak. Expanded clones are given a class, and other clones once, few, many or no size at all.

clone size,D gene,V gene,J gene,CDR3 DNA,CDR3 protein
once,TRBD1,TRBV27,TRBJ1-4,TGTGCCAGCAGTTTAGGACAGGTTAGTAATGAAAAACTGTTTTTT,CASSLGQVSNEKLFF
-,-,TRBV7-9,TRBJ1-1,TGTGCCAGCAGCTTAAGTTTTTCTAGCACTGAAGCTTTCTTT,CASSLSFSSTEAFF
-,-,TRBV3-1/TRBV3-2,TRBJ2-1,TGTGCCAGCAGCCCTTTCACCTACAATGAGCAGTTCTTC,CASSPFTYNEQFF
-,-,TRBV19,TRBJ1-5,TGTGCCAGTAGTATCCCGCCTAGGGGGGGAAATCAGCCCCAGCATTTT,CASSIPPRGGNQPQHF
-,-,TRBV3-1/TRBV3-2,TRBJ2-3,TGTGCCAGCAGCCAGGGACCCGCGGGGCGAGATACGCAGTATTTT,CASSQGPAGRDTQYF
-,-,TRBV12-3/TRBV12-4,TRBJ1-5,TGTGCCAGCGGCCGCAATCAGCCCCAGCATTTT,CASGRNQPQHF
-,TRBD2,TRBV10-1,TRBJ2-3,TGCGCCAGCAGTTCGCTAGCGGGAGCTGTAGATACGCAGTATTTT,CASSSLAGAVDTQYF
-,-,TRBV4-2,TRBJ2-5,TGTGCCAGCAGCCAAACCGGACAGTTCCAAGAGACCCAGTACTTC,CASSQTGQFQETQYF
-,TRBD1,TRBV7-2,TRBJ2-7,TGTGCCAGCAGCCCCTCAGGGGGTTTCTACGAGCAGTACTTC,CASSPSGGFYEQYF
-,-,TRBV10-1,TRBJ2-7,TGCGCCAGCAGTGAATGGGGGAAACAGCGTCGTAGCTCCTACGAGCAGTACTTC,CASSEWGKQRRSSYEQYF
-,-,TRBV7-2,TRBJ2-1,TGTGCCAGCAGCTTAGCCAATGAGCAGTTCTTC,CASSLANEQFF
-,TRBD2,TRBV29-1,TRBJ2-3,TGCAGCGTTGAGTCCCGGGCTAGCGGGAGCTCAGATACGCAGTATTTT,CSVESRASGSSDTQYF
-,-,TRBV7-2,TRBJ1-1,TGTGCCAGCAGCTTAAGAGTCTTCATGAACACTGAAGCTTTCTTT,CASSLRVFMNTEAFF
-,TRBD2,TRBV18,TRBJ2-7,TGTGCCAGCTCACCATGGACTCTTGCCGGGACTAGCGGGGGTCTTTGGTACGAGCAGTACTTC,CASSPWTLAGTSGGLWYEQYF
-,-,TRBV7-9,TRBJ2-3,TGTGCCAGCAGCTTTAGGACCCGGATAGGGACAGATACGCAGTATTTT,CASSFRTRIGTDTQYF
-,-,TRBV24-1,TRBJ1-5,TGTGCCACCAGTGACGGTATCCAGCCCCAGCATTTT,CATSDGIQPQHF
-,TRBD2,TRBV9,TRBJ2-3,TGTGCCAGCAGCGTATGGCTAGCGGGGGGCCCCACAGATACGCAGTATTTT,CASSVWLAGGPTDTQYF
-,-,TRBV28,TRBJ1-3,TGTGCCAGCAGTTTTGGGGGCTTGAACACCATATATTTT,CASSFGGLNTIYF
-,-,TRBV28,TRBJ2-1,TGTGCCAGCAGTTTATTAGATGAGCAGTTCTTC,CASSLLDEQFF
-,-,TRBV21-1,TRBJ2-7,TGTGCCAGCAGCCGCGTAGGGGACACCCGATACGAGCAGTACTTC,CASSRVGDTRYEQYF
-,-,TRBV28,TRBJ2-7,TGTGCCAGCAGTTTTAGCGGAGTAGACTACGAGCAGTACTTC,CASSFSGVDYEQYF
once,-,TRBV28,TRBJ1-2,TGTGCCAGCAGTTCGTCGGACCCGACAACTAACTATGGCTACACCTTC,CASSSSDPTTNYGYTF
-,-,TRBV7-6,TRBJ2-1,TGTGCCAGCAGCCCAAGGCCGGTCAGCAATGAGCAGTTCTTC,CASSPRPVSNEQFF
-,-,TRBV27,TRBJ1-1,TGTGCCAGCAGTTTCGGGGAGAACACTGAAGCTTTCTTT,CASSFGENTEAFF
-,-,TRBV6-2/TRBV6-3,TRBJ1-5,TGTGCCAGCAGTTACGCGGGGGGGTTTAATCAGCCCCAGCATTTT,CASSYAGGFNQPQHF
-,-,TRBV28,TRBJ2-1,TGTGCCAGCAGTCACGGTACCTCCTACAACAATGAGCAGTTCTTC,CASSHGTSYNNEQFF
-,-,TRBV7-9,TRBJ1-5,TGTGCCAGCAGCTTAGGCTTGGGTCAGCCCCAGCATTTT,CASSLGLGQPQHF
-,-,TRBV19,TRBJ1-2,TGTGCCAGTACGGAAATGGGAACGGGAAACTATGGCTACACCTTC,CASTEMGTGNYGYTF
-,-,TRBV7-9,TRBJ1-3,TGTGCCAGCAGCTTTATGCGCCGCAGGGGACCTGGAAACACCATATATTTT,CASSFMRRRGPGNTIYF
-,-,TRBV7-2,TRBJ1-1,TGTGCCAGCAGCACTGGGACATGGAGCACTGAAGCTTTCTTT,CASSTGTWSTEAFF
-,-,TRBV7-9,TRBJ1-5,TGTGCCAGCAGCCCAACAGGTGATCAGCCCCAGCATTTT,CASSPTGDQPQHF
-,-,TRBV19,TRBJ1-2,TGTGCCAGTAGTATAGTTGCGTCCGCCCGCTACACCTTC,CASSIVASARYTF
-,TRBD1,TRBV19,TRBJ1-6,TGTGCCAGTAAGACAGGGGGGATCCCCCTCCACTTT,CASKTGGIPLHF
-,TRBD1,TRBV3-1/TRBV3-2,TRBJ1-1,TGTGCCAGCAGTGGGACAGCCCTCATGGGTCTAGGAGCTTTCTTT,CASSGTALMGLGAFF
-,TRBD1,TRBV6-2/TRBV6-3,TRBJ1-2,TGTGCCAGCAGTTACGTCAGGGGGCCCGGTGGCTACACCTTC,CASSYVRGPGGYTF
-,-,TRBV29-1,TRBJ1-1,TGCAGCGCCCATCCTCGGGGGAAGTCCGCTGAAGCTTTCTTT,CSAHPRGKSAEAFF
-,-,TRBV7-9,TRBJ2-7,TGTGCCAGCAGCCCCGATCTTGGCGAGCAGTACTTC,CASSPDLGEQYF
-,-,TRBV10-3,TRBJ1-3,TGTGCCATCAGACAGGGAATCGCAAACACCATATATTTT,CAIRQGIANTIYF
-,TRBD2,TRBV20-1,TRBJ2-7,TGCAGTGCGAGTGGGGGACTAAGTTTCGAGCAGTACTTC,CSASGGLSFEQYF
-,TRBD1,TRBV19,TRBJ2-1,TGTGCCAGTAGTATCATGGACAGGGTAATCAATGAGCAGTTCTTC,CASSIMDRVINEQFF
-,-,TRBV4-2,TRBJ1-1,TGTGCCAGCATGGCAGGGTGGTTTAAGGGAGCTGAAGCTTTCTTT,CASMAGWFKGAEAFF
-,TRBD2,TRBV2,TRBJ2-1,TGTGCCAGCAGTGACGGCGGGAGATCCTTCCATGAGCAGTTCTTC,CASSDGGRSFHEQFF
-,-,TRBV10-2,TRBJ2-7,TGCGCCAGCAGTGGGGGACTGCCTAGCATCTACGAGCAGTACTTC,CASSGGLPSIYEQYF
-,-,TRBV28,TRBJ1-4,TGTGCCAGCAGCCCAGAGAGGGAAAAACTGTTTTTT,CASSPEREKLFF
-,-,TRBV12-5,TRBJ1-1,TGTGCTAGTGGTTTCCGGGTTGACACTGAAGCTTTCTTT,CASGFRVDTEAFF
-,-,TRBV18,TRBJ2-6,TGTGCCAGCTCATTGATCGGCCGCTCTGGGGCCAACGTCCTGACTTTC,CASSLIGRSGANVLTF
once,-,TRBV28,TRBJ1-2,TGTGCCAGCAGTTCAGGGCACTATGGCTACACCTTC,CASSSGHYGYTF
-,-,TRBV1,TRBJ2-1,TGCACCAGCACCCGTAATGCGGGAGGGCCGGATGAGCAGTTCTTC,CTSTRNAGGPDEQFF
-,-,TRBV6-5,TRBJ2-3,TGTGCCAGCAGTTACACCGGACTAACTAGCACAGATACGCAGTATTTT,CASSYTGLTSTDTQYF
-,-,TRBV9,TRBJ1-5,TGTGCCAGCAGCGTAAAGAGTAATCAGCCCCAGCATTTT,CASSVKSNQPQHF
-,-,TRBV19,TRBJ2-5,TGTGCCAGTAGTACTTTGGCCGGGGTGGAGGAGACCCAGTACTTC,CASSTLAGVEETQYF
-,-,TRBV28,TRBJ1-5,TGTGCCAGCAGTTTATCGCCAGCTAGACGGCGAAATCAGCCCCAGCATTTT,CASSLSPARRRNQPQHF
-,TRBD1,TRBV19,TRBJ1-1,TGTGCCAGTAGTCCCCGGGACAGGGGGAACACTGAAGCTTTCTTT,CASSPRDRGNTEAFF
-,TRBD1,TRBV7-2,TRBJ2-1,TGTGCCAGCAGCTGGGACAGGGGGCTTGACAATGAGCAGTTCTTC,CASSWDRGLDNEQFF
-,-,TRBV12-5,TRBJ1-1,TGTGCTAGTGGTTTGGTACTGACTAAGAACACTGAAGCTTTCTTT,CASGLVLTKNTEAFF